The present T cell receptor (beta chain) was sequenced within a study of cytomegalovirus exposure and HLA in healthy donors. Broader study findings: Owing to their indistinguishability, certain V segments, notably TRBV6-2 and TRBV6-3, were excluded. The classifier reportedly diagnosed cytomegalovirus status with high specificity and sensitivity. The study had only CMV serostatus as immune exposure information.

Of note for this clone: Its antigen is currently unknown.

At collection, donors were nominally healthy, but unrecorded immune exposures were probable. PCR employed 60 Vbeta and 13 Jbeta primers. The method was immunoSEQ multiplex PCR; TCRdb's version includes in-frame clones alone and lacks a portion of them. Among under 95,000 clones listed, 70% to 85% were seen once. Losses at the gene ends were 2 bases for V and 6 bases for J; bases not matched to a gene: 3. Per the germline V gene, CDR1 is SGHVS and CDR2 is FQNEAQ. CDR3 length: 14 amino acids. The receptor comes from a man aged 25-45 years in good health and CMV-seropositive. The chain joins TRBV7-8 to TRBJ1-5, with 8 bases that match TRBD1. Input material: PBMCs. As DNA, the CDR3 is TGTGCCAGCAGCTTACAGGGGGCCGGTCAGCCCCAGCATTTT. Its protein product is CASSLQGAGQPQHF.